The following is a T cell receptor (beta chain) sequence with its context. In its sample, this clonotype was seen a few times. Its antigen is currently not known. Base qualities are missing; no much larger clone stands one base away. Ficoll-Paque density gradient centrifugation was the method used to isolate PBMCs. This entry comes from a study of T-cell memory formation after mild COVID-19 (dated by TCRdb to the early 2020s). For context, the study as a whole: TCR sequence clusters from the two donors were largely donor specific. In a couple of donors, T-cell clones that expanded and contracted after mild COVID-19 were tracked by sequencing TCRalpha and TCRbeta repertoires over time. Two young, previously healthy adult volunteers made up the cohort, one male and one female. The investigation overall reported the following: The second-wave clones that peaked on day 37 were not confirmed to be SARS-CoV-2 specific. Some responding clones were detected in pre-infection memory, which suggested that pre-existing cross-reactive memory T cells had joined the SARS-CoV-2 response. From day 15 to 85, contracting clones showed balanced CD4/CD8 phenotypes, whereas a second wave of clones that expanded from day 15 to 37 leaned towards CD4+. Contracting CD4+ clones were located mainly in the CM and EM memory subsets, whereas CD8+ clones were found to be enriched in EMRA. Only a couple of mild cases were covered by the study, and larger cohorts that include severe cases with pre-infection samples were considered necessary.

Sequencing used an Illumina NovaSeq 6000. cDNA libraries for TCRalpha and TCRbeta were prepared by 5'RACE using constant-segment primers, with sample barcodes and unique molecular identifiers added. Trizol reagent was used to extract RNA from every sample. Library amplification was performed in two PCR steps, and a second sample barcode and Illumina TruSeq adapters were introduced in the second step. The libraries were sequenced on an Illumina NovaSeq using 2 x 150 bp paired-end reads. The original methods were these. With migec v1.2.7, reads were demultiplexed and then collapsed into UMI-guided consensus sequences. Using mixcr v2.1.11, UMI consensuses were aligned to TRA and TRB V and J templates and then assembled into clonotypes. A clonotype was counted as expanded or contracted only if both edgeR and NoisET called the change significant, with noise models trained on biological replicates. For edgeR calls, a false discovery rate-adjusted p below 0.01 and a log2 fold-change threshold of 1 were applied. As an exploratory analysis of dynamics, PCA with hierarchical clustering was applied to max-normalized trajectories of the 1000 most abundant clonotypes. The CD4 or CD8 phenotype of responding clones was assigned using the separately sequenced CD4+ and CD8+ repertoires. TCRdb reprocessed the public reads (quality trimming at Q25 with fastp, clone calling with MiXCR) and kept in-frame beta chains. Every entry covers one CDR3 protein and lists the most common genes and DNA from its rows. The V and J calls and clone size are TCRdb's, not the authors'. Within this sample are about 110,000 distinct CDR3 sequences, with 18% of them counted one time only. The top ten clones comprise roughly 5.5% of the sample.

The CDR3 numbers 11 residues from cysteine through phenylalanine. The only DNA kept is the CDR3, 33 bases in frame from the first base. V is pared back by 6 bases and J by 5 bases, with 9 bases lying between the germline termini. The germline V gene supplies CDR1 SQVTM and CDR2 ANQGSEA. The receptor was isolated from a man aged 18-30 years who had mild COVID-19 (a few samples of this study predate the infection). The sample titles of this study are shuffled in the database, so cell type and time point are left out; the donor was told from shared clones. Input material: PBMCs or a T cell subset sorted from them (not recorded which). The chain employs TRBV29-1 and TRBJ2-3, with TRBD1 as a weak D call on 6 bases. Read as DNA, the sequence is TGCAGCGTCAACAGGGTAGATACGCAGTATTTT. This sequence encodes CSVNRVDTQYF.